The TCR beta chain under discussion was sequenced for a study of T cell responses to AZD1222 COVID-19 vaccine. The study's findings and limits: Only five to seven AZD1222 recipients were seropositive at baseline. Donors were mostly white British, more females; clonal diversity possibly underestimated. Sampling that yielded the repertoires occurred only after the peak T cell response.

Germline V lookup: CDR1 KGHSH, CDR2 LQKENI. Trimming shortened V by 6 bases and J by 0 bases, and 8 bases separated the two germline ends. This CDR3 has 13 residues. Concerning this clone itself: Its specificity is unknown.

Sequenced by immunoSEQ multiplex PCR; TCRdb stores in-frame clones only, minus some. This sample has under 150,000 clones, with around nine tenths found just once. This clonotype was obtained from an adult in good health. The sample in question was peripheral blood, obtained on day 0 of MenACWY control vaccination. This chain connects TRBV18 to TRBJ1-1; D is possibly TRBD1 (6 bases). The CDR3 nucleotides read TGTGCCAGCTCTCCAGGGGTGAACACTGAAGCTTTCTTT. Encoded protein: CASSPGVNTEAFF.